The 31 T cell receptor beta chains below all came from one sample that was sequenced in a study of blood T cell repertoires in COVID-19. Sequencing was performed with immunoSEQ multiplex PCR; in TCRdb, only in-frame clones are kept and a portion is missing. The sample holds a few hundred thousand clones, nearly 90% seen once. Sequencing was done on a sample of PBMCs or T cells enriched from blood (not recorded which). The receptors originated from a woman in her twenties or thirties who had recovered from COVID-19.

This clone appeared a single time. The chain uses TRBV24-1 and TRBJ1-5; perhaps TRBD1 as D (5 bases). CDR3 size: 14 residues. Trimming stripped 9 bases from V and 7 bases from J, with 18 bases between. The germline V gene encodes CDR1 KGHDR and CDR2 SFDVKD. This CDR3 is CATFRPKRGQPQHF. The CDR3 nucleotides read TGTGCCACCTTTAGGCCTAAACGGGGGCAGCCCCAGCATTTT.

The rearrangement links TRBV6-2 or TRBV6-3 to TRBJ1-2; D is perhaps TRBD1 (5 bases). CDR1 and CDR2 from the germline V gene are MNHEY and SVGEGT. Trimming pared 6 bases from V and 5 bases from J, leaving 13 bases between. This CDR3 is built from 13 residues. Here the CDR3 reads CASSQQGLYGYTF. As DNA, the CDR3 is TGTGCCAGCAGCCAGCAGGGCCTATATGGCTACACCTTC.

As for this clone: The germline gene is not matched at one end of the junction; a read error may be the cause. The DNA for the CDR3 is TGTGCCAGCAGTTACGGCCCCCGGACAGGAGCCTTC. Translating gives CASSYGPRTGAF. The chain employs TRBV6-2 or TRBV6-3 and TRBJ1-2; TRBD1 matches at 7 bases. Germline V gene data show CDR1 as MNHEY and CDR2 as SVGEGT. CDR3 length: 12 residues.

The chain uses TRBV9 and TRBJ1-2; D not certain. Per the germline V gene, CDR1 is SGDLS and CDR2 is YYNGEE. The CDR3 runs to 15 residues. The V and J ends lost 0 bases and 0 bases respectively, with 9 bases between them. In DNA, the CDR3 is TGTGCCAGCAGCGTAGAGAGGTCTACTAACTATGGCTACACCTTC. The encoded protein is CASSVERSTNYGYTF. The variable domain in full, with the rest retrieved from reference TRBV9 and TRBJ1-2, is DSGVTQTPKHLITATGQRVTLRCSPRSGDLSVYWYQQSLDQGLQFLIQYYNGEERAKGNILERFSAQQFPDLHSELNLSSLELGDSALYFCASSVERSTNYGYTFGSGTRLTVV.

This sequence joins TRBV12-5 and TRBJ2-3, with TRBD2 matching 13 bases. The CDR3 sequence is 20 residues long. The trim removed 4 bases at V and 0 bases at J, leaving 13 bases unmatched. CDR1 LGHNT and CDR2 FRNRAP come from the germline V gene. The CDR3 reads CASGSPLETSGGDSTDTQYF. The DNA of the CDR3 is TGTGCTAGTGGTTCCCCCTTAGAAACTAGCGGGGGGGATAGCACAGATACGCAGTATTTT.

This chain's CDR3 is CASSPRGGGGNQPQHF. The DNA for the CDR3 is TGTGCCAGCTCACCACGGGGGGGTGGGGGCAATCAGCCCCAGCATTTT. V is TRBV18 and J is TRBJ1-5; tentatively, D is TRBD1 (5 bases). The CDR3 consists of 16 residues. V was cut by 1 base and J by 2 bases, with 12 bases left in between. The germline gives CDR1 KGHSH, CDR2 LQKENI.

The J gene is TRBJ1-6, the V gene TRBV6-5, with 7 positions matching TRBD1. The CDR3 sequence is 16 residues long. CDR1 MNHEY and CDR2 SVGAGI come from the germline V gene. V dropped 1 base and J dropped 4; count of bases not matched to a gene: 4. The CDR3 DNA follows: TGTGCCAGCAGTTACTTCTCAGGGGGTTATAATTCACCCCTCCACTTT. It translates to CASSYFSGGYNSPLHF.

The chain couples TRBV6-6 to TRBJ1-4; TRBD1 might be the D (5 bases). This CDR3 is built from 16 residues. Looked up from germline, CDR1 is MNHNY and CDR2 is SVGAGI (reference sequence). Trimming removed 5 bases at V and 0 bases at J, with 13 bases between. CDR3 protein: CASSPRGEATNEKLFF. The CDR3 bases are TGTGCCAGCAGTCCGAGAGGGGAGGCAACTAATGAAAAACTGTTTTTT.

The chain couples TRBV5-1 to TRBJ2-5; the match to TRBD2 covers 7 bases. The ends lost 7 bases at V and 10 bases at J; junction bases unmatched: 19. The CDR3 spans 15 residues. Germline V gene data show CDR1 as SGHRS and CDR2 as YFSETQ. CDR3 residues: CASRGTGGVFGGQYF. CDR3 DNA: TGCGCCAGCCGAGGCACGGGGGGTGTCTTTGGCGGCCAGTACTTC.

The rearrangement uses TRBV21-1 and TRBJ1-1; the listed D gene, TRBD1, was not tested against the DNA. TRBV21-1 represents a pseudogene. The CDR3 runs to 16 residues. In DNA, the CDR3 is TGTGCCAGCAGCCCGGGACGGACAGCTCGGTTCACTGAAGCTTTCTTT. Amino acid sequence: CASSPGRTARFTEAFF.

The sample holds one count of this clone. The CDR3 DNA is TGTGCCAGCAGCGTAGGGGGAGGGGGTGGATACAATGAGCAGTTCTTC. Encoded protein: CASSVGGGGGYNEQFF. V is TRBV9 and J is TRBJ2-1, with TRBD2 as a possible D gene (7 bases). Looked up from germline, CDR1 is SGDLS and CDR2 is YYNGEE. Between the trimmed V and J ends, which lost 0 bases and 4 bases, there was a span of 14 bases. The CDR3 runs 16 residues.

This chain connects TRBV27 to TRBJ1-2; 9 bases fit TRBD1. The CDR3 consists of 15 residues. Germline V gene lookup returns CDR1 MNHEY and CDR2 SMNVEV (reference sequence). Germline trimming cut 4 bases from V and 4 bases from J; bases unmatched to any gene: 7. The CDR3 DNA follows: TGTGCCAGCAGTTCACCCGGGACAGGGTTCTATGGCTACACCTTC. It translates to CASSSPGTGFYGYTF.

In its sample, this clone was seen a few times. The chain has TRBV6-1 and TRBJ1-5; possible D gene TRBD1, 6 bases. V lost 1 base to trimming and J lost 7 bases, with 14 bases between them. This CDR3 spans 15 amino acids. Germline CDR1 is MNHNS and CDR2 is SASEGT. CDR3 nucleotides: TGTGCCAGCAGTGAAGTGGGGGCCTATGGACAGCCCCAGCATTTT. Translated: CASSEVGAYGQPQHF.

CDR3 nucleotide sequence: TGCGCCAGCAGCTTGGGAGGGACAGGGCTGGAAAAACTGTTTTTT. It is translated as CASSLGGTGLEKLFF. V is TRBV5-1 and J is TRBJ1-4, with 9 nucleotides matching TRBD1. Germline trimming cut 0 bases from V and 8 bases from J; bases unmatched to any gene: 5. The CDR3 spans 15 residues. The germline V gene has CDR1 SGHRS and CDR2 YFSETQ.

The DNA for the CDR3 is TGTGCCAGTAGGGAACAGGGGACTGGGGCCAACGTCCTGACTTTC. Amino acid sequence: CASREQGTGANVLTF. The chain combines TRBV19 with TRBJ2-6; 7 bases align to TRBD1. The V and J ends lost 6 bases and 2 bases, in that order; junction bases with no gene match: 4. Germline CDR1 and CDR2: LNHDA and SQIVND (reference sequence). The CDR3 is 15 amino acids.

CDR3 coding DNA: TGTGCCAGCAGCCCCGGGCTAGCGGGCACAGATACGCAGTATTTT. Residues: CASSPGLAGTDTQYF. V and J are TRBV6-6 and TRBJ2-3, with TRBD2 matching over 7 bases. CDR1 and CDR2 (germline): MNHNY, SVGAGI (reference sequence). There are 15 residues in the CDR3. J was trimmed by 1 base and V by 6 bases; bases with no gene match: 7.

There are a few counts of this clone. In the same sample, other DNA sequences code for this CDR3. The chain combines TRBV9 with TRBJ1-4; TRBD1 matches 8 bases. The germline V gene has CDR1 SGDLS and CDR2 YYNGEE. CDR3 length: 14 residues. Losses at the gene ends were 2 bases for V and 4 bases for J; bases not matched to a gene: 1. The CDR3 DNA is TGTGCCAGCAGCGTCGGACAGGGTAATGAAAAACTGTTTTTT. Translating gives CASSVGQGNEKLFF.

The chain joins TRBV2 to TRBJ1-2; D gene ambiguous. The germline V gene has CDR1 SNHLY and CDR2 FYNNEI. CDR3 length equals 14 residues. V lost 7 bases to trimming and J lost 2 bases, with 14 bases between them. CDR3 amino acids: CASNRESVNYGYTF. CDR3 DNA sequence: TGTGCCAGCAATAGGGAGTCCGTGAACTATGGCTACACCTTC. Complete variable domain (other parts from reference TRBV2 and TRBJ1-2): EPEVTQTPSHQVTQMGQEVILRCVPISNHLYFYWYRQILGQKVEFLVSFYNNEISEKSEIFDDQFSVERPDGSNFTLKIRSTKLEDSAMYFCASNRESVNYGYTFGSGTRLTVV.

J is TRBJ2-2 and V is TRBV5-1, with D possibly being TRBD1 (5 bases). V lost 4 bases and J lost 3, with 16 bases in between. The CDR3 has 16 amino acids. The germline V gene encodes CDR1 SGHRS and CDR2 YFSETQ. The CDR3 sequence is CASSPPSRVDTGELFF. CDR3 sequence (DNA): TGCGCCAGCAGCCCTCCGAGCAGGGTAGACACCGGGGAGCTGTTTTTT.

Comment on this clone: Other DNA variants within this sample encode the same CDR3. The V call is TRBV19, the J call TRBJ1-5, with unresolved D. V was pared by 4 bases and J by 2 bases, with 3 bases between. The CDR3 has 12 residues. Per germline, CDR1 LNHDA and CDR2 SQIVND (reference sequence). In nucleotides, the CDR3 is TGTGCCAGTAGTACCGGCAATCAGCCCCAGCATTTT. Amino acids: CASSTGNQPQHF.

This rearrangement joins TRBV4-1 to TRBJ2-7; 10 bases fit TRBD1. Trimming took 4 bases from V and 3 from J; bases not matched to a gene: 0. Looked up from germline, CDR1 is MGHRA and CDR2 is YSYEKL. The length of the CDR3 is 13 residues. The CDR3 here is CASSRDRGYEQYF. DNA for the CDR3: TGCGCCAGCAGCCGGGACAGGGGCTACGAGCAGTACTTC.

V is TRBV19 and J is TRBJ1-6; the match to TRBD1 covers 7 bases. J was trimmed by 7 bases and V by 5 bases; bases with no gene match: 11. There are 16 residues in the CDR3. The V gene's germline CDR1 is LNHDA and CDR2 SQIVND (reference sequence). CDR3 DNA sequence: TGTGCCAGTAGTTTATACAGGGGCTCGGAGAATTCACCCCTCCACTTT. It translates to CASSLYRGSENSPLHF.

The rearrangement uses TRBV19 and TRBJ1-5, with 8 bases lining up with TRBD1. The CDR3 covers 17 residues. After removal of 5 bases from V and 1 base from J, the junction contained 10 bases not matched to a gene. The germline CDR1 and CDR2 sequences are LNHDA and SQIVND (reference sequence). This CDR3 is CASSPRGRSGSNQPQHF. Here the CDR3 DNA reads TGTGCCAGTAGTCCCAGGGGGCGGTCGGGGAGCAATCAGCCCCAGCATTTT.

This chain uses TRBV7-2 with TRBJ1-2; tentatively, D is TRBD1 (6 bases). Germline V lookup: CDR1 SGHTA, CDR2 FQGNSA. The CDR3 totals 13 residues. V gave up 5 bases and J gave up 4 bases, with 11 bases separating them. The CDR3, as DNA: TGTGCCAGCAGCATGGACAGATCCTATGGCTACACCTTC. This codes for CASSMDRSYGYTF.

The chain recombines TRBV5-5 with TRBJ1-2; D gene ambiguous. Per the germline V gene, CDR1 is SGHKS and CDR2 is YYEKEE (reference sequence). With 0 bases removed from V and 3 bases from J, the gap between germline ends came to 12 bases. This CDR3 comprises 15 residues. CDR3 bases: TGTGCCAGCAGCTTGGGTCGCGAACCCTACTATGGCTACACCTTC. This translates into CASSLGREPYYGYTF.

The chain uses TRBV12-3 or TRBV12-4 and TRBJ1-1; D possibly corresponds to TRBD1 (5 bases). V shed 7 bases and J shed 5 bases, with 11 bases lying between them. CDR3 length equals 12 residues. CDR3 sequence (DNA): TGTGCCAGCACCCTACGGGGGACTGAAGCTTTCTTT. This translates into CASTLRGTEAFF.

The chain joins TRBV7-9 to TRBJ1-3; no clear D gene. The length of the CDR3 is 15 residues. CDR1 SEHNR and CDR2 FQNEAQ come from the germline V gene (reference sequence). Between the trimmed V and J ends, which lost 8 bases and 0 bases, there was a span of 14 bases. CDR3 DNA sequence: TGTGCCAGCGCGAGGCAACGAAACTCTGGAAACACCATATATTTT. As protein: CASARQRNSGNTIYF.

Turning to this clone: The same CDR3 can be traced to other DNA sequences in this sample. The chain links TRBV27 to TRBJ1-5, with TRBD1 identical over 7 bases. Germline V gene sequence: CDR1 MNHEY, CDR2 SMNVEV (reference sequence). This CDR3 has 15 residues. With 2 bases clipped from V and 0 bases from J, the junction kept 1 base outside the gene matches. The CDR3 bases are TGTGCCAGCAGTTTAAGACAGGGTAGCAATCAGCCCCAGCATTTT. Protein sequence: CASSLRQGSNQPQHF.

The chain carries TRBV7-6 and TRBJ1-2, with D uncertain. The germline gives CDR1 SGHVS, CDR2 FNYEAQ. CDR3 size: 13 residues. V was shortened by 5 bases and J by 7 bases, with 14 bases between the two germline ends. CDR3 DNA sequence: TGTGCCAGCAGCCATATGTCGGGGTTTGGCTACACCTTC. This gives the protein CASSHMSGFGYTF.

The V and J genes are TRBV5-1 and TRBJ2-7; 9 bases match TRBD1. Trimming cost V 2 bases and J 2 bases; bases outside gene matches: 5. Germline values: CDR1 SGHRS, CDR2 YFSETQ. The CDR3 is 15 residues long. The CDR3: CASSFETGGTYEQYF. The CDR3 DNA reads TGCGCCAGCAGCTTCGAGACAGGGGGGACCTACGAGCAGTACTTC. The full variable domain, its missing parts supplied by reference TRBV5-1 and TRBJ2-7, is KAGVTQTPRYLIKTRGQQVTLSCSPISGHRSVSWYQQTPGQGLQFLFEYFSETQRNKGNFPGRFSGRQFSNSRSEMNVSTLELGDSALYLCASSFETGGTYEQYFGPGTRLTVT.

This chain links TRBV19 with TRBJ2-4; D is uncertain. Germline values: CDR1 LNHDA, CDR2 SQIVND (reference sequence). Trimming removed 5 bases at V and 1 base at J, with 9 bases between. This CDR3 spans 14 amino acids. CDR3 protein: CASSPSQAKNIQYF. For the CDR3, the DNA is TGTGCCAGTAGTCCCTCACAGGCCAAAAACATTCAGTACTTC. Together with reference TRBV19 and TRBJ2-4, the CDR3 gives the full variable domain: DGGITQSPKYLFRKEGQNVTLSCEQNLNHDAMYWYRQDPGQGLRLIYYSQIVNDFQKGDIAEGYSVSREKKESFPLTVTSAQKNPTAFYLCASSPSQAKNIQYFGAGTRLSVL.